These T cell receptor beta chains were read from a single sample in a study of blood T cells in healthy people across ages. Each CDR3 protein is one row after TCRdb ran MiXCR on the 5' RACE reads. This table has 1.5 million to 2 million distinct CDR3 sequences, around half appearing once. The sequenced sample consisted of blood. The receptors were sampled from a woman in her thirties or forties in good health. Each CDR3 is given with its conserved first and last residue. D genes are given only for firm matches. Clone size, where shown, is once, few, many, or a class for clones that have expanded.

D: -; V: TRBV6-2/TRBV6-3; J: TRBJ2-7; size: few; CDR3: CASSSWGTLYEQYF; DNA: TGTGCCAGCAGTAGCTGGGGGACCCTCTACGAGCAGTACTTC
D: TRBD1; V: TRBV3-1; J: TRBJ1-2; size: few; CDR3: CASSQPGQEGPNYGYTF; DNA: TGTGCCAGCAGCCAGCCCGGACAGGAAGGACCGAACTATGGCTACACCTTC
D: -; V: TRBV10-2; J: TRBJ2-5; size: -; CDR3: CASSEYRTAQETQYF; DNA: TGCGCCAGCAGTGAATATAGGACAGCCCAAGAGACCCAGTACTTC
D: -; V: TRBV11-2; J: TRBJ2-7; size: few; CDR3: CASSLVPGLREQYF; DNA: TGTGCCAGCAGCTTAGTTCCAGGGTTGAGGGAGCAGTACTTC
D: TRBD2; V: TRBV6-5; J: TRBJ2-1; size: -; CDR3: CASSYATSGGADEQFF; DNA: TGTGCCAGCAGTTACGCCACTAGCGGGGGGGCCGATGAGCAGTTCTTC
D: TRBD2; V: TRBV28; J: TRBJ2-6; size: -; CDR3: CASSVGGGGANVLTF; DNA: TGTGCCAGCAGTGTTGGGGGGGGTGGGGCCAACGTCCTGACTTTC
D: TRBD1; V: TRBV4-1; J: TRBJ2-5; size: few; CDR3: CASSQPGTALETQYF; DNA: TGCGCCAGCAGCCAGCCCGGGACAGCCCTAGAGACCCAGTACTTC
D: TRBD1; V: TRBV7-8; J: TRBJ2-5; size: few; CDR3: CASSFDRVSQETQYF; DNA: TGTGCCAGCAGCTTTGACAGGGTCTCACAAGAGACCCAGTACTTC
D: TRBD1; V: TRBV12-3/TRBV12-4; J: TRBJ1-5; size: -; CDR3: CASSSGQGYHQPQHF; DNA: TGTGCCAGCAGTTCCGGACAGGGCTACCATCAGCCCCAGCATTTT
D: -; V: TRBV4-3; J: TRBJ2-1; size: -; CDR3: CASSQTTGRNNEQFF; DNA: TGCGCCAGCAGCCAGACGACAGGGAGGAACAATGAGCAGTTCTTC
D: -; V: TRBV12-5; J: TRBJ2-3; size: -; CDR3: CASGLVPEIGSGTQYF; DNA: TGTGCTAGTGGTTTGGTACCGGAGATAGGGTCTGGTACGCAGTATTTT
D: -; V: TRBV7-2; J: TRBJ2-1; size: -; CDR3: CASSLDGRSHEQFF; DNA: TGTGCCAGCAGCTTAGATGGTAGAAGTCATGAGCAGTTCTTC
D: -; V: TRBV20-1; J: TRBJ1-5; size: once; CDR3: CSARGLSQPQHF; DNA: TGCAGTGCTAGGGGGCTGAGTCAGCCCCAGCATTTT
D: -; V: TRBV7-2; J: TRBJ1-2; size: once; CDR3: CASSLMIRTTNYGYTF; DNA: TGTGCCAGCAGCCTCATGATAAGGACAACTAACTATGGCTACACCTTC
D: TRBD2; V: TRBV4-2; J: TRBJ2-3; size: few; CDR3: CASSQVVGTTTDTQYF; DNA: TGTGCCAGCAGCCAGGTTGTCGGGACTACCACAGATACGCAGTATTTT
D: -; V: TRBV6-1; J: TRBJ2-3; size: -; CDR3: CASSEWGIHTDTQYF; DNA: TGTGCCAGCAGTGAATGGGGGATACACACAGATACGCAGTATTTT
D: TRBD2; V: TRBV5-1; J: TRBJ2-7; size: -; CDR3: CASSSERGGTYEQYF; DNA: TGCGCCAGCAGCTCAGAGCGGGGGGGTACCTACGAGCAGTACTTC